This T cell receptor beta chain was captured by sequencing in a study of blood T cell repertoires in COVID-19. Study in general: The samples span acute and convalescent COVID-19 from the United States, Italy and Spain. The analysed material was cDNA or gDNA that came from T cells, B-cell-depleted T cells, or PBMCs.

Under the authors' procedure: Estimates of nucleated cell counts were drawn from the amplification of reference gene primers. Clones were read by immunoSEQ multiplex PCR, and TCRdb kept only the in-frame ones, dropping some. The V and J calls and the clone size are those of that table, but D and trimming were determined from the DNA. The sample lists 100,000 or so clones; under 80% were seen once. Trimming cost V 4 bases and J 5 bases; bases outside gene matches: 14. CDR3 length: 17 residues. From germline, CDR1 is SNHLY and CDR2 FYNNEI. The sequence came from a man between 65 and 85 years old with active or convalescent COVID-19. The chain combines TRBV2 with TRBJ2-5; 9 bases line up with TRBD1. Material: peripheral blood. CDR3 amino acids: CASSAHLGDRVIETQYF. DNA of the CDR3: TGTGCCAGCAGTGCCCATCTTGGGGACAGGGTGATCGAGACCCAGTACTTC.